This TCR beta chain is drawn from a study of naive and memory T cell subsets. This clonotype appeared many times. Alpha and beta constant region primers primed reverse transcription for blood and skin samples. Ligated cDNA underwent four rounds of PCR with nested alpha and beta constant region primers and SP2. TCRdb re-called the 5' RACE reads through MiXCR, storing one row per CDR3 protein. The table lists about 22,000 distinct CDR3 sequences, 4.2% of them singletons. Per germline, CDR1 LGHDT and CDR2 YNNKEL (reference sequence). The CDR3 spans 18 residues. The V end lost 2 bases, the J end lost 5 bases, and 22 bases lay between the germline ends. Whole-blood samples were 2 to 3 ml of peripheral blood from healthy adult volunteers. A UMI-containing oligonucleotide was joined by 3' ligation to the TCR cDNA template.

The sequence was collected from a male donor in good health. V and J are TRBV3-1 and TRBJ2-1, with D unclear. The CDR3 DNA reads as TGTGCCAGCAGCCAACTAGTGAGATTGGGCCGGCTAGACAATGAGCAGTTCTTC. Residues: CASSQLVRLGRLDNEQFF.